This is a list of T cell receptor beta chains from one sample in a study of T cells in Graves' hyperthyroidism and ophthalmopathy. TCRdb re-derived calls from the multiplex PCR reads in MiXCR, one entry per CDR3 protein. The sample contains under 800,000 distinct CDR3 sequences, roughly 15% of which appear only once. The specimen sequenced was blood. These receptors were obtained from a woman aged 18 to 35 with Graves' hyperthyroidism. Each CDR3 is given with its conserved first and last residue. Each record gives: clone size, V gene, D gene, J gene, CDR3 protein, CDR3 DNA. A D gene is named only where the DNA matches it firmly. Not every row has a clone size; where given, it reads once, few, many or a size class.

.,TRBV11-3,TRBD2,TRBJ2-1,CASIRAGSGRATHEQFF,TGTGCCAGCATCCGGGCGGGCAGCGGGAGGGCCACCCATGAGCAGTTCTTC
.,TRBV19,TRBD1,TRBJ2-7,CASTTGRDRSYEQYF,TGTGCCAGTACTACAGGCCGGGACAGGTCCTACGAGCAGTACTTC
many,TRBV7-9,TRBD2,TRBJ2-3,CASSSGTSGTKSTDTQYF,TGTGCCAGCAGCTCAGGGACTAGCGGGACCAAAAGCACAGATACGCAGTATTTT
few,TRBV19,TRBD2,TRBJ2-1,CASKPLAGINEQFF,TGTGCCAGTAAACCACTAGCGGGAATCAATGAGCAGTTCTTC
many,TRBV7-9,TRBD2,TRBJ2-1,CASSGTSGRARNEQFF,TGTGCCAGCAGCGGGACTAGCGGGAGGGCGAGGAATGAGCAGTTCTTC
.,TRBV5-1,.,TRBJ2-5,CASRVLVQETQYF,TGCGCCAGCAGAGTGCTGGTGCAAGAGACCCAGTACTTC
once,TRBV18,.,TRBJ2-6,CASSILDAPGANVLTF,TGTGCCAGCTCAATTTTGGATGCTCCTGGGGCCAACGTCCTGACTTTC
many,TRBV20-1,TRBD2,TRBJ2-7,CSARGGSGRYYEQYF,TGCAGTGCTAGAGGGGGTAGCGGGAGATACTACGAGCAGTACTTC
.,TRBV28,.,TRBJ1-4,CASSLLGGSTNEKLFF,TGTGCCAGCAGCCTCCTGGGGGGATCAACTAATGAAAAACTGTTTTTT
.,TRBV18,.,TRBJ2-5,CASSPDSSGETQYF,TGTGCCAGCTCACCGGACTCATCGGGGGAGACCCAGTACTTC
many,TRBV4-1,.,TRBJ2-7,CASSLHGGYEQYF,TGCGCCAGCAGCCTCCACGGGGGTTACGAGCAGTACTTC
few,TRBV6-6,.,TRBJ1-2,CASSYSPGTDYGYTF,TGTGCCAGCAGTTACTCCCCAGGCACCGACTATGGCTACACCTTC
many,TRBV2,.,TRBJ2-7,CASRRANGGRDSYEQYF,TGTGCCAGCAGGAGGGCTAACGGAGGCAGAGACTCCTACGAGCAGTACTTC
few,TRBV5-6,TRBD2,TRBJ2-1,CASSLPRLAGYGEQFF,TGTGCCAGCAGCTTGCCTAGACTAGCGGGATACGGTGAGCAGTTCTTC
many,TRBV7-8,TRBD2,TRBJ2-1,CASSLASGLYNEQFF,TGTGCCAGCAGCTTAGCTAGCGGGCTCTACAATGAGCAGTTCTTC
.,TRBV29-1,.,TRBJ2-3,CSARGSSAATDTQYF,TGCAGCGCTAGGGGGTCCTCCGCCGCCACAGATACGCAGTATTTT
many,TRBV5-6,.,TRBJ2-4,CASSWTELAKNIQYF,TGTGCCAGCAGCTGGACAGAATTAGCCAAAAACATTCAGTACTTC
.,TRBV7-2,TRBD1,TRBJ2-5,CASSSRQGGKETQYF,TGTGCCAGCAGCTCCCGACAGGGGGGTAAAGAGACCCAGTACTTC
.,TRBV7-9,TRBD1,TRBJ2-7,CASSLQGAREQYF,TGTGCCAGCAGCTTGCAGGGGGCAAGGGAGCAGTACTTC
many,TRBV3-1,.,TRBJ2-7,CASSQTGPYEQYF,TGTGCCAGCAGCCAGACAGGTCCCTACGAGCAGTACTTC
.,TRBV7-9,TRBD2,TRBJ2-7,CASSPEPRLAGGAGEQYF,TGTGCCAGCAGCCCGGAACCCCGGCTAGCGGGAGGGGCTGGCGAGCAGTACTTC
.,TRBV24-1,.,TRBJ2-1,CATSHSRVDNEQFF,TGTGCCACCAGCCACAGTCGAGTAGACAATGAGCAGTTCTTC
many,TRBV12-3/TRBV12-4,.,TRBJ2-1,CASSYGLSSYNEQFF,TGTGCCAGCAGTTATGGACTGAGCTCCTACAATGAGCAGTTCTTC
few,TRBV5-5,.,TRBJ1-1,CASSISRGMNTEAFF,TGTGCCAGCAGCATATCCAGGGGAATGAACACTGAAGCTTTCTTT
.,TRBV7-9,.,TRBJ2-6,CASSLTPVSGANVLTF,TGTGCCAGCAGCTTAACTCCAGTCTCTGGGGCCAACGTCCTGACTTTC
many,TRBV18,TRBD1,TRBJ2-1,CASSLDRGAYNEQFF,TGTGCCAGCTCCTTAGACAGGGGCGCCTACAATGAGCAGTTCTTC
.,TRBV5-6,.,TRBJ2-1,CASSLIASRLYNEQFF,TGTGCCAGCAGCTTGATCGCCTCCCGATTGTACAATGAGCAGTTCTTC
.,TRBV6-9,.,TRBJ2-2,CASSYRLPAATGELFF,TGTGCCAGCAGTTACCGGCTCCCGGCGGCCACCGGGGAGCTGTTTTTT
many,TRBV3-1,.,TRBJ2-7,CASSQAGQSEQYF,TGTGCCAGCAGCCAAGCGGGACAAAGCGAGCAGTACTTC
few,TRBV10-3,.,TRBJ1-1,CAITPFSPGRMNTEAFF,TGTGCCATCACCCCGTTCAGTCCTGGAAGAATGAACACTGAAGCTTTCTTT
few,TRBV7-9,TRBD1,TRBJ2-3,CASSNRTGYTDTQYF,TGTGCCAGCAGCAATCGGACAGGCTACACAGATACGCAGTATTTT
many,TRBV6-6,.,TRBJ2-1,CASSYSNPRGGDEQFF,TGTGCCAGCAGTTACTCGAACCCCCGGGGCGGGGATGAGCAGTTCTTC
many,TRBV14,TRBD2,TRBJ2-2,CASSQLAGVAGELFF,TGTGCCAGCAGCCAACTAGCGGGAGTCGCCGGGGAGCTGTTTTTT
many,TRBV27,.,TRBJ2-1,CASSFGRADNEQFF,TGTGCCAGCAGTTTCGGCAGGGCTGACAATGAGCAGTTCTTC
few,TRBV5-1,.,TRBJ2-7,CASSLGLDEQYF,TGCGCCAGCAGCTTGGGGTTAGACGAGCAGTACTTC
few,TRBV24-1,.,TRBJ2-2,CATSELPNTGELFF,TGTGCCACCAGTGAACTACCGAACACCGGGGAGCTGTTTTTT
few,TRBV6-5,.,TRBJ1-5,CASSYLTGSPNQPQHF,TGTGCCAGCAGTTACCTTACAGGGAGCCCCAATCAGCCCCAGCATTTT
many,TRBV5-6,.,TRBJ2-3,CASSLYPNTQYF,TGTGCCAGCAGCTTGTACCCGAATACGCAGTATTTT
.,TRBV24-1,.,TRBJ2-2,CATSGHTGELFF,TGTGCCACCAGTGGCCACACCGGGGAGCTGTTTTTT
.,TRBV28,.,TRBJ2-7,CASSLFPRGSYEQYF,TGTGCCAGCAGTTTATTCCCCAGGGGCTCCTACGAGCAGTACTTC
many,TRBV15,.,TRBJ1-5,CATGSTNQPQHF,TGTGCCACAGGGAGCACCAATCAGCCCCAGCATTTT
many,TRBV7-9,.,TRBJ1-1,CASSRGALNTEAFF,TGTGCCAGCAGCCGAGGTGCATTGAACACTGAAGCTTTCTTT
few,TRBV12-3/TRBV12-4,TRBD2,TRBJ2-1,CASSLKAGGAVNEQFF,TGTGCCAGCAGTTTAAAAGCGGGAGGGGCGGTTAATGAGCAGTTCTTC
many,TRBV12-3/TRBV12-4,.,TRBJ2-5,CASSRREETQYF,TGTGCCAGCAGCAGGCGGGAAGAGACCCAGTACTTC
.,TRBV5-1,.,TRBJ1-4,CASSLEGPAVGEKLFF,TGCGCCAGCAGCTTGGAAGGGCCTGCAGTTGGAGAAAAACTGTTTTTT
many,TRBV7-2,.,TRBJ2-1,CASSLVQNSYNEQFF,TGTGCCAGCAGCTTAGTTCAGAACTCCTACAATGAGCAGTTCTTC
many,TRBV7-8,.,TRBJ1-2,CASSLYMQSYGYTF,TGTGCCAGCAGCTTATATATGCAGTCCTATGGCTACACCTTC
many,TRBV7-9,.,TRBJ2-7,CASSFDTGFTYEQYF,TGTGCCAGCAGCTTCGATACAGGGTTTACCTACGAGCAGTACTTC
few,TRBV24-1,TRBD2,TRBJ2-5,CATSDLSGKTQETQYF,TGTGCCACCAGTGATTTGAGCGGGAAGACCCAAGAGACCCAGTACTTC
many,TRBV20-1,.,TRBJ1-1,CSAKDFRTPLAFF,TGCAGTGCAAAAGATTTTAGGACTCCCCTAGCTTTCTTT
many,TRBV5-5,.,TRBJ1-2,CASSHLLGGWDYGYTF,TGTGCCAGCAGCCACCTTTTGGGGGGCTGGGACTATGGCTACACCTTC
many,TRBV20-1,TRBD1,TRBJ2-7,CSAPDRLGYEQYF,TGCAGTGCCCCGGACAGGTTGGGCTACGAGCAGTACTTC
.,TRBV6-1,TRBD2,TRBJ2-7,CASSPPLRGSGSIYEQYF,TGTGCCAGCAGTCCACCCCTCCGTGGTAGCGGGAGCATCTACGAGCAGTACTTC
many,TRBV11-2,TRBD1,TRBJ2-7,CASSYNTGVGDEQYF,TGTGCCAGCAGTTACAATACAGGGGTGGGGGACGAGCAGTACTTC
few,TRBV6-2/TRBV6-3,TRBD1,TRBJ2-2,CASRPLGQGTNTGELFF,TGTGCCAGCAGACCCTTGGGACAGGGAACGAACACCGGGGAGCTGTTTTTT
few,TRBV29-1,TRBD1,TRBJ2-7,CSVEGQSSYEQYF,TGCAGCGTTGAGGGACAGTCCTCCTACGAGCAGTACTTC
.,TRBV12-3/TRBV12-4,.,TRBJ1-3,CASRKGVLSGNTIYF,TGTGCCAGCAGGAAGGGGGTACTCTCTGGAAACACCATATATTTT